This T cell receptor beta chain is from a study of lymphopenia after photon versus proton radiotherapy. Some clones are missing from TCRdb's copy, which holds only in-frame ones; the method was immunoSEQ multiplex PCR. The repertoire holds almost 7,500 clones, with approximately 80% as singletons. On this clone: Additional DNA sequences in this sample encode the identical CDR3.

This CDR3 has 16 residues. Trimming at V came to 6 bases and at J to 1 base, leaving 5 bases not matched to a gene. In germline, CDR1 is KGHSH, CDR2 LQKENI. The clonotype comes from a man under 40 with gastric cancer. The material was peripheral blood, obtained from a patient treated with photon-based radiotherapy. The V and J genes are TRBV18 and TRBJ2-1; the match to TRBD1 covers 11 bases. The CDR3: CASSPGQGVSYNEQFF. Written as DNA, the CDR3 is TGTGCCAGCTCGCCGGGACAGGGGGTTTCCTACAATGAGCAGTTCTTC.